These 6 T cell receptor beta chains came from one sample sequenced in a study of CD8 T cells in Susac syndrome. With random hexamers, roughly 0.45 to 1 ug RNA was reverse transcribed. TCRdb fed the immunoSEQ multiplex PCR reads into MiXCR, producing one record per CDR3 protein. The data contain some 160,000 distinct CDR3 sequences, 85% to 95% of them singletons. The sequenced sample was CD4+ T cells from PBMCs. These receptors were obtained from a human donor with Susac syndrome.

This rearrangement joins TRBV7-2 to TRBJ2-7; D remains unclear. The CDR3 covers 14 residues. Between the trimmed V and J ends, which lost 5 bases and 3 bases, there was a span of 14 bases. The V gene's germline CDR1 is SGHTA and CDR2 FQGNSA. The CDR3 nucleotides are TGTGCCAGCAGCCAAGGGTACATGGTCTACGAGCAGTACTTC. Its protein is CASSQGYMVYEQYF.

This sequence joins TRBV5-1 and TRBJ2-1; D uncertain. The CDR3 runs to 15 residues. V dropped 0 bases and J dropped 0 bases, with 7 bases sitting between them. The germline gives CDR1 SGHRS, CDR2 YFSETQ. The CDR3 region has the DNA TGCGCCAGCAGCTTGGCTCAAAACTCCTACAATGAGCAGTTCTTC. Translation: CASSLAQNSYNEQFF.

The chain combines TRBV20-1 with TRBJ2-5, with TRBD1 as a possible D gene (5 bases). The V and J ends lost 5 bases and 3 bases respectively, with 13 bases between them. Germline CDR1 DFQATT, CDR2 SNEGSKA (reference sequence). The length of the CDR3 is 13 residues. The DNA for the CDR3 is TGCAGTGCTCTAGAAGACAGAAAAGAGACCCAGTACTTC. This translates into CSALEDRKETQYF.

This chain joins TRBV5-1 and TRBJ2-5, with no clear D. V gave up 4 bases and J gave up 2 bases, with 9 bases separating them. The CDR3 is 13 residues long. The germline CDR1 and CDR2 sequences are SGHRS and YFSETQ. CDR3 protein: CASSPVLQETQYF. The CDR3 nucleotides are TGCGCCAGCAGCCCCGTTCTTCAAGAGACCCAGTACTTC.

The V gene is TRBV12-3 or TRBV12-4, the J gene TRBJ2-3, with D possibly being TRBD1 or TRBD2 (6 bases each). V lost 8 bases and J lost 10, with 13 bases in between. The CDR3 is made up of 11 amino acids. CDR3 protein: CASGGPGSQYF. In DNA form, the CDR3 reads TGTGCCAGCGGGGGGCCCGGATCGCAGTATTTT.

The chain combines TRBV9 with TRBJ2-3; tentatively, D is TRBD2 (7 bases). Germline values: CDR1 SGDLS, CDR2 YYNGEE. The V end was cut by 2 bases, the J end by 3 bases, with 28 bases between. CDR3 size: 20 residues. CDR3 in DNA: TGTGCCAGCAGCGTGGCCCCACGTCGCGGGGGCCTTCGGGGGACAGATACGCAGTATTTT. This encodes CASSVAPRRGGLRGTDTQYF. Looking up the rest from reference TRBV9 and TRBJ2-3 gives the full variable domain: DSGVTQTPKHLITATGQRVTLRCSPRSGDLSVYWYQQSLDQGLQFLIQYYNGEERAKGNILERFSAQQFPDLHSELNLSSLELGDSALYFCASSVAPRRGGLRGTDTQYFGPGTRLTVL.